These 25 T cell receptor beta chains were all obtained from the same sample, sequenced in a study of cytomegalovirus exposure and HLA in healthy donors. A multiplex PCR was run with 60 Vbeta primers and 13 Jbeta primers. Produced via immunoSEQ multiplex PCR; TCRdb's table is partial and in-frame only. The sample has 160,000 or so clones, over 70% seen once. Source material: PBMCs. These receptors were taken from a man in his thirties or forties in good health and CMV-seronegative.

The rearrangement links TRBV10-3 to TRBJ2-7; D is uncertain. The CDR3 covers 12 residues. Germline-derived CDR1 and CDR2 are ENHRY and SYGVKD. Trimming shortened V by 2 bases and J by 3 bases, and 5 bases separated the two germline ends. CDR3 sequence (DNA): TGTGCCATCAGTGAGCTGAGCTACGAGCAGTACTTC. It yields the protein CAISELSYEQYF.

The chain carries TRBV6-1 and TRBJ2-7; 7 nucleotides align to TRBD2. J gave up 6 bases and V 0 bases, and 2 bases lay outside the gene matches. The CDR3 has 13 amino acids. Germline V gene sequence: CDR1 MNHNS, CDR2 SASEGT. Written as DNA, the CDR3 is TGTGCCAGCAGTGAAGCCCCGGGGGGCGAGCAGTACTTC. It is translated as CASSEAPGGEQYF.

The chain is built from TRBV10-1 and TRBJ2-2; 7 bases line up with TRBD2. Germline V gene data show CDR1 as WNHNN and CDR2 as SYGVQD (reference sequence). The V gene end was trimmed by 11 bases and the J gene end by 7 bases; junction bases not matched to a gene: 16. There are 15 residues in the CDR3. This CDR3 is CASSGSSGVVGELFF. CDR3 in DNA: TGCGCCTCCTCCGGGTCCAGCGGGGTTGTCGGGGAGCTGTTTTTT.

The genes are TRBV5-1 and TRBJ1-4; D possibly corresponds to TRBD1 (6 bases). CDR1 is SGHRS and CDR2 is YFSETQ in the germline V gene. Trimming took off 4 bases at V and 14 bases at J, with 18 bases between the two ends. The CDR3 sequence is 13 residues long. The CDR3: CASSAQSDRPLFF. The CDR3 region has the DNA TGCGCCAGCAGCGCCCAATCCGACAGGCCTCTGTTTTTT.

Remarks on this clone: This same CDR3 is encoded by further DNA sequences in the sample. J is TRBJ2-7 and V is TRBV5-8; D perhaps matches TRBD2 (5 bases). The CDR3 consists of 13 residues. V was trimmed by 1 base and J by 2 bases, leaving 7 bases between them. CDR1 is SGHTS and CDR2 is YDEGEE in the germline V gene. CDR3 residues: CASSLRGTYEQYF. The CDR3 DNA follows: TGTGCCAGCAGCTTGCGGGGAACCTACGAGCAGTACTTC.

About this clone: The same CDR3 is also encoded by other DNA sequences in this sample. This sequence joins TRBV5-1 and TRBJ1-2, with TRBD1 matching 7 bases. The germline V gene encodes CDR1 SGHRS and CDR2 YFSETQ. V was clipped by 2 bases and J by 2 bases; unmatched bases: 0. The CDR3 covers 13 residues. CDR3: CASSLQGNYGYTF. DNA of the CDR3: TGCGCCAGCAGCTTACAGGGGAACTATGGCTACACCTTC.

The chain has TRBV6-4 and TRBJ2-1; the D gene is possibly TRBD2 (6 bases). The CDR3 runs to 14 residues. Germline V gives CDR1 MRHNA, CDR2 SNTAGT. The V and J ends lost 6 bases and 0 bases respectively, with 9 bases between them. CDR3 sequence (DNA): TGTGCCAGCAGCAGGGACTTCTCCTACAATGAGCAGTTCTTC. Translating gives CASSRDFSYNEQFF.

CDR3 in amino acids: CASSFSGYEKLFF. As DNA, the CDR3 is TGTGCCAGCAGTTTTTCGGGGTATGAAAAACTGTTTTTT. V usage is TRBV27 and J usage is TRBJ1-4; D ambiguous. The CDR3 length is 13 residues. Germline V gene lookup returns CDR1 MNHEY and CDR2 SMNVEV (reference sequence). The V end lost 3 bases, the J end lost 6 bases, and 8 bases lay between the germline ends.

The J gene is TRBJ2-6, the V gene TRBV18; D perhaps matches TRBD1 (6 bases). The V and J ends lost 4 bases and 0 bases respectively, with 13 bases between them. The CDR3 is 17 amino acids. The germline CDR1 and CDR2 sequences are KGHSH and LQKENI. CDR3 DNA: TGTGCCAGCTCACTAGGACAGTTCTCCTCTGGGGCCAACGTCCTGACTTTC. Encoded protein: CASSLGQFSSGANVLTF. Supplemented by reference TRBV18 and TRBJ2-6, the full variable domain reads NAGVMQNPRHLVRRRGQEARLRCSPMKGHSHVYWYRQLPEEGLKFMVYLQKENIIDESGMPKERFSAEFPKEGPSILRIQQVVRGDSAAYFCASSLGQFSSGANVLTFGAGSRLTVL.

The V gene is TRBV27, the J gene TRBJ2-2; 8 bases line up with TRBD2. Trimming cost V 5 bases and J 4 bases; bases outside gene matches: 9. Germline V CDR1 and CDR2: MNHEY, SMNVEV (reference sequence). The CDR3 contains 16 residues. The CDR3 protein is CASSQGLVEGTGELFF. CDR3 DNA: TGTGCCAGCAGTCAGGGACTAGTAGAGGGCACCGGGGAGCTGTTTTTT.

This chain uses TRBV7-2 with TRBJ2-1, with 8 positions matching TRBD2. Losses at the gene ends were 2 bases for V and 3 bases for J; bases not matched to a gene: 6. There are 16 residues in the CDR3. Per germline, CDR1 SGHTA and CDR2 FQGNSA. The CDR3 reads CASSLRVAGLYNEQFF. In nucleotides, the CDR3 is TGTGCCAGCAGCTTAAGGGTAGCGGGACTCTACAATGAGCAGTTCTTC.

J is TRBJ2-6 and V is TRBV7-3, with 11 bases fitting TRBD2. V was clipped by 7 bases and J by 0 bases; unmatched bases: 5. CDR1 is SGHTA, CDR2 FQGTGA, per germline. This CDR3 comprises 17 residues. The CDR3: CASTPSGGLSGANVLTF. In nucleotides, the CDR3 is TGTGCCAGCACCCCTAGCGGGGGGCTCTCTGGGGCCAACGTCCTGACTTTC. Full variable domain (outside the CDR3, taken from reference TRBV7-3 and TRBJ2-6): GAGVSQTPSNKVTEKGKYVELRCDPISGHTALYWYRQSLGQGPEFLIYFQGTGAADDSGLPNDRFFAVRPEGSVSTLKIQRTERGDSAVYLCASTPSGGLSGANVLTFGAGSRLTVL.

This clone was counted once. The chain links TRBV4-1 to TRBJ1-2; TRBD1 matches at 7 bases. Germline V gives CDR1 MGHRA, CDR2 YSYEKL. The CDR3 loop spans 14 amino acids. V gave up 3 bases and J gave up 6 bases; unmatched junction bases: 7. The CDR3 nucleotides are TGCGCCAGCAGCCATACAGGGGCGTTCGATGGCTACACCTTC. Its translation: CASSHTGAFDGYTF.

CDR3 sequence reads: CASSIIAGANTGELFF. CDR3 nucleotides: TGTGCCAGTAGTATTATTGCGGGAGCGAACACCGGGGAGCTGTTTTTT. The chain employs TRBV19 and TRBJ2-2, with 7 nucleotides matching TRBD2. The CDR3 has 16 residues. V lost 3 bases, J lost 0 bases, and 4 bases stayed unmatched. In germline, CDR1 is LNHDA, CDR2 SQIVND (reference sequence).

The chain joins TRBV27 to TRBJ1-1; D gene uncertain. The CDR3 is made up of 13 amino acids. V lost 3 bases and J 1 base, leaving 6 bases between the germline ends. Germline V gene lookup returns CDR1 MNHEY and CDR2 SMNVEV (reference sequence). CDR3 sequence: CASSLSTNTEAFF. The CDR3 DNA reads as TGTGCCAGCAGTTTGAGTACGAACACTGAAGCTTTCTTT.

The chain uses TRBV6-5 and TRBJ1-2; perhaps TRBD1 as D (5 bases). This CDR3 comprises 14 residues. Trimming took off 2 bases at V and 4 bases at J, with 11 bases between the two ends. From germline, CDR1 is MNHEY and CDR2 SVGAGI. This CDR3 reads CASSYQAGIYGYTF. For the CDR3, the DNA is TGTGCCAGCAGTTACCAGGCAGGGATCTATGGCTACACCTTC.

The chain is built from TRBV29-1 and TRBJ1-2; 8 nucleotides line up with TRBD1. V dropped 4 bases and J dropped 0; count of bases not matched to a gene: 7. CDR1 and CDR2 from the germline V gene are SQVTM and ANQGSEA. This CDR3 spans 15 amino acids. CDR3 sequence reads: CSVVAWDRTNYGYTF. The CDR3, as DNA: TGCAGCGTTGTAGCTTGGGACAGGACTAACTATGGCTACACCTTC.

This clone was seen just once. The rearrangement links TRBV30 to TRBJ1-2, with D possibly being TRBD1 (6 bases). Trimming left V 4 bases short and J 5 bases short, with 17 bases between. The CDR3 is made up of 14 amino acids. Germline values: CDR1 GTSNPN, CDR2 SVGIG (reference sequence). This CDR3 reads CAWTYGRGAYGYTF. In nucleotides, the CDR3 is TGTGCCTGGACCTATGGACGGGGGGCTTATGGCTACACCTTC. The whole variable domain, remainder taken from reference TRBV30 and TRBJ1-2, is SQTIHQWPATLVQPVGSPLSLECTVEGTSNPNLYWYRQAAGRGLQLLFYSVGIGQISSEVPQNLSASRPQDRQFILSSKKLLLSDSGFYLCAWTYGRGAYGYTFGSGTRLTVV.

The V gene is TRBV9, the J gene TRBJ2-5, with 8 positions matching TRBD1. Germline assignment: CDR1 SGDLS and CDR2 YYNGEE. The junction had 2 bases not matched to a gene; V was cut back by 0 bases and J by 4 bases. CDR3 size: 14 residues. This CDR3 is CASSVVDRGETQYF. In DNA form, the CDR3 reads TGTGCCAGCAGCGTAGTAGACAGGGGAGAGACCCAGTACTTC.

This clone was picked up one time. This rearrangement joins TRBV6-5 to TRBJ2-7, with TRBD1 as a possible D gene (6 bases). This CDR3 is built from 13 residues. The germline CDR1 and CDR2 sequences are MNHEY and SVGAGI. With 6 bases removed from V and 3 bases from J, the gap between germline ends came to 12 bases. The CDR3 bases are TGTGCCAGCAGGTACATGACAGGCTACGAGCAGTACTTC. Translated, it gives CASRYMTGYEQYF.

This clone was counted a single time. The CDR3 reads CASSPWDRAYEQYF. DNA for the CDR3: TGCGCCAGCAGCCCATGGGACAGAGCTTACGAGCAGTACTTC. The V and J genes are TRBV5-1 and TRBJ2-7, with TRBD1 matching 7 bases. This CDR3 region has 14 residues. Losses at the gene ends were 4 bases for V and 4 bases for J; bases not matched to a gene: 8. The germline V gene has CDR1 SGHRS and CDR2 YFSETQ.

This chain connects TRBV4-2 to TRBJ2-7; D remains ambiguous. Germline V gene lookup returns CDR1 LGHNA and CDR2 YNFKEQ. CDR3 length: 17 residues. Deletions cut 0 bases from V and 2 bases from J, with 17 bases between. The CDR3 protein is CASSQEAQNIPTYEQYF. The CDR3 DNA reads TGTGCCAGCAGCCAAGAAGCCCAAAATATTCCCACCTACGAGCAGTACTTC.

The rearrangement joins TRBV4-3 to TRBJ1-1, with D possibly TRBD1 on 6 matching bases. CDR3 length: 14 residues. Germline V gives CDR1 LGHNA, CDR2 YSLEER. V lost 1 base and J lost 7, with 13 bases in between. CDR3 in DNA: TGCGCCAGCAGCCAAGCCAGGGGATTGGGTGAAGCTTTCTTT. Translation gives CASSQARGLGEAFF.

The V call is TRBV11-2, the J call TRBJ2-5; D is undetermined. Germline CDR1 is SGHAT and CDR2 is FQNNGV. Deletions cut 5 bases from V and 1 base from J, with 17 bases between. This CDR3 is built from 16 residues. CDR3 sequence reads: CASSPFGLRPQETQYF. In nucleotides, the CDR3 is TGTGCCAGCAGCCCGTTCGGGTTGAGACCCCAAGAGACCCAGTACTTC.

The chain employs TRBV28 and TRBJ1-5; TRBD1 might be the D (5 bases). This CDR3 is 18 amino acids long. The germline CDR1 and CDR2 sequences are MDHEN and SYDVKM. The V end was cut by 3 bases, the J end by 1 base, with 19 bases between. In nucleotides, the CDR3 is TGTGCCAGCAGTTTTCAGGGTCAGGGCCTATGGAGCAATCAGCCCCAGCATTTT. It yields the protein CASSFQGQGLWSNQPQHF. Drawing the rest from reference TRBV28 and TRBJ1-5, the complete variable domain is DVKVTQSSRYLVKRTGEKVFLECVQDMDHENMFWYRQDPGLGLRLIYFSYDVKMKEKGDIPEGYSVSREKKERFSLILESASTNQTSMYLCASSFQGQGLWSNQPQHFGDGTRLSIL.